This passage covers 9 T cell receptor beta chains from one sample sequenced in a study of blood T cells in healthy people across ages (dated by TCRdb to between 2015 and 2016). The method behind the library was 5' RACE. Instrument used: Illumina HiSeq 2500. A second about 7 to 11 cycle PCR used a sample-barcoded 5' primer and a J-beta primer mix. TCRdb passed the public sequencing reads through fastp at Q25 and MiXCR, retaining productive beta sequences. Rows with a matching CDR3 protein are joined into one entry that keeps the most common DNA and genes. The sample contains 1.5 million to 2 million distinct CDR3 sequences, approximately 30% of them found a single time. The biggest ten clones account for around 7.7% of the sample. Input material: blood. The receptors here all came from a woman aged 25-40 years in good health.

The chain uses TRBV5-1 and TRBJ1-2, with 11 bases matching TRBD1. Germline CDR1 and CDR2: SGHRS and YFSETQ. The CDR3 covers 16 residues. V lost 8 bases to trimming and J lost 6 bases; unmatched junction nucleotides: 15. CDR3 sequence (DNA): TGCGCCAGAAACGGTGGACAGGGGGCGCCGTCCGATGGCTACACCTTC. The encoded protein is CARNGGQGAPSDGYTF.

A few counts support this clonotype. V and J are TRBV13 and TRBJ2-5; TRBD2 matches at 8 bases. CDR1 PRHDT and CDR2 FYEKMQ come from the germline V gene (reference sequence). CDR3 length: 15 amino acids. V trimming: 3 bases; J trimming: 5 bases; junction bases outside the gene matches: 8. The CDR3 DNA reads TGTGCCAGCAGCTTGTCTAGCGGGCTGAAGGAGACCCAGTACTTC. Amino acids: CASSLSSGLKETQYF.

The V call is TRBV6-4, the J call TRBJ2-3, with D hard to call. CDR3 length: 16 amino acids. V lost 0 bases and J 2 bases, leaving 12 bases between the germline ends. CDR1 is MRHNA and CDR2 is SNTAGT in the germline V gene. Here the CDR3 DNA reads TGTGCCAGCAGTGACTCGATTTGGTCCATCACAGATACGCAGTATTTT. It translates to CASSDSIWSITDTQYF.

The CDR3 is CASSQEPGPINNEQFF. CDR3 DNA: TGTGCCAGCAGCCAAGAACCGGGACCCATCAACAATGAGCAGTTCTTC. The V and J genes are TRBV3-1 and TRBJ2-1; D possibly uses TRBD1 or TRBD2 (5 bases each). CDR3 length: 16 amino acids. CDR1 LGHDT and CDR2 YNNKEL come from the germline V gene (reference sequence). The V end was cut by 0 bases, the J end by 5 bases, with 14 bases between.

The chain combines TRBV6-5 with TRBJ1-1, with unresolved D. CDR1 and CDR2 (germline): MNHEY, SVGAGI. V lost 0 bases to trimming and J lost 4 bases, with 18 bases between them. There are 17 residues in the CDR3. The chain's CDR3 is CASSYSPSGVRATEAFF. The DNA for the CDR3 is TGTGCCAGCAGTTACTCGCCTTCGGGAGTTCGGGCCACTGAAGCTTTCTTT.

The V call is TRBV5-5, the J call TRBJ1-5; the D is unclear. CDR3 length: 15 residues. CDR1 is SGHKS, CDR2 YYEKEE, per germline (reference sequence). Trimming removed 0 bases at V and 9 bases at J, with 16 bases between. The CDR3 bases are TGTGCCAGCAGCTTGGAAGGACTGGATTTGGGGCCCCAGCATTTT. Encoded protein: CASSLEGLDLGPQHF.

This clonotype showed up just a few times. The chain uses TRBV11-2 and TRBJ2-2; D tentatively reads TRBD1 or TRBD2 (5 bases each). Trimming left V 4 bases short and J 6 bases short, with 18 bases between. CDR1 and CDR2 (germline): SGHAT, FQNNGV. CDR3 length: 16 amino acids. The CDR3 DNA reads as TGTGCCAGCAGCTGGGTAGCCGGGGCCTCCGCCGGGGAGCTGTTTTTT. Amino acid sequence: CASSWVAGASAGELFF.

A single count supports this clonotype. V usage is TRBV6-1 and J usage is TRBJ2-1, with D unclear. Between the trimmed V and J ends, which lost 2 bases and 9 bases, there was a span of 8 bases. Germline CDR1 reads MNHNS; CDR2 reads SASEGT. The CDR3 consists of 12 residues. The CDR3 sequence is CASSESRVEQFF. CDR3 nucleotides: TGTGCCAGCAGTGAATCCCGGGTTGAGCAGTTCTTC.

The chain has TRBV7-2 and TRBJ2-4; 10 bases match TRBD2. Unmatched junction bases numbered 13, after V lost 5 bases and J lost 6 bases. There are 17 residues in the CDR3. In germline, CDR1 is SGHTA, CDR2 FQGNSA. CDR3 nucleotide sequence: TGTGCCAGCAGCCGTGCGATCTTAGCGGGGGGTGGAAACATTCAGTACTTC. Residues: CASSRAILAGGGNIQYF.